One T cell receptor (beta chain) is described in this entry. As yet, its antigen is unknown. The data stem from a study of shared clonotypes between healthy human individuals. Study-wide findings and caveats: Donor clonotype sharing was expected to depend on sequencing depth.

The table came from immunoSEQ multiplex PCR; TCRdb's copy has only in-frame clones and leaves some out. The sample holds over 2 million clones, about 90% seen once. The length of the CDR3 is 16 residues. Germline V gene lookup returns CDR1 SGHTS and CDR2 YDEGEE. After removal of 6 bases from V and 0 bases from J, the junction contained 7 bases not matched to a gene. The sample comprised naive CD4+ T cells from PBMCs. The subset is: CD45RA+ positively selected. The TCR originated in a man aged 18 to 30 in good health. Some clones in this sample may be carry-over from other donors' samples. This sequence joins TRBV5-8 and TRBJ2-2, with 8 bases identical to TRBD2. The CDR3 DNA is TGTGCCAGCACCCGGGGGGGGAGCGCGAACACCGGGGAGCTGTTTTTT. This codes for CASTRGGSANTGELFF.